The rows below give T cell receptor beta chains drawn from one sample of a study of T cell repertoires in cytomegalovirus infection. TCRdb re-called the reads with MiXCR, one entry per CDR3 protein. This table holds about 830,000 distinct CDR3 sequences, about 30% found once. For these receptors, no antigen is known. The sample was cultured CD8+ T cells from PBMCs, taken from culture after CMV antigen stimulation. These receptors originate from a human donor in good health (CMV status not recorded). Some clones in this sample may be carry-over from other donors' samples. Both conserved end residues are part of each CDR3. The D gene is left open where the match is weak. Clone size, where shown, is once, few, many, or a class for clones that have expanded.

J: TRBJ2-2; V: TRBV9; size: once; D: NA; DNA: TGTGCCAGCACCCAAGGATCGGACAGCCTCACCGGGGAGCTGTTTTTT; CDR3: CASTQGSDSLTGELFF
J: TRBJ2-1; V: TRBV6-1; size: NA; D: NA; DNA: TGTGCCAGCAGTGAACGAGTAACATCCTACAATGAGCAGTTCTTC; CDR3: CASSERVTSYNEQFF
J: TRBJ1-2; V: TRBV29-1; size: once; D: NA; DNA: TGCAGCGCCCGTGCCCCTGGCGGCTACACCTTC; CDR3: CSARAPGGYTF
J: TRBJ1-2; V: TRBV4-1; size: NA; D: TRBD1; DNA: TGCGCCAGCAGCCCGGACGGGACAGCCTTTGGCTACACCTTC; CDR3: CASSPDGTAFGYTF
J: TRBJ2-7; V: TRBV19; size: NA; D: NA; DNA: TGTGCCAGTAGTGGGGGGGCTCCCTACGAGCAGTACTTC; CDR3: CASSGGAPYEQYF
J: TRBJ1-1; V: TRBV4-1; size: NA; D: NA; DNA: TGCGCCAGCAGCCAAGTGGGACGGGGGTCTAGCACTGAAGCTTTCTTT; CDR3: CASSQVGRGSSTEAFF
J: TRBJ1-2; V: TRBV7-2; size: many; D: NA; DNA: TGTGCCAGCAGCCCCCGGACAGCCGAATATGCTAACTATGGCTACACCTTC; CDR3: CASSPRTAEYANYGYTF
J: TRBJ1-1; V: TRBV28; size: few; D: NA; DNA: TGTGCCAGCAGTTTATATGATGCGACGACTGAAGCTTTCTTT; CDR3: CASSLYDATTEAFF
J: TRBJ1-1; V: TRBV29-1; size: NA; D: NA; DNA: TGCAGCGTCAGGGATCGGGGCACTGAAGCTTTCTTT; CDR3: CSVRDRGTEAFF
J: TRBJ1-1; V: TRBV7-2; size: NA; D: NA; DNA: TGTGCCAGCAGGGTGTCAGGGACGAACACTGAAGCTTTCTTT; CDR3: CASRVSGTNTEAFF
J: TRBJ1-2; V: TRBV6-6; size: NA; D: NA; DNA: TGTGCCAACAGTTACTCGATCGAAACGTATGGCTACACCTTC; CDR3: CANSYSIETYGYTF
J: TRBJ2-7; V: TRBV7-6; size: NA; D: TRBD2; DNA: TGTGCCAGCAGCGGACTAGCGGGGGGCACTGAGCAGTACTTC; CDR3: CASSGLAGGTEQYF
J: TRBJ2-1; V: TRBV6-4; size: NA; D: NA; DNA: TGTGCCAGCAGTGACGGGTTAGTAGGCAATGAGCAGTTCTTC; CDR3: CASSDGLVGNEQFF
J: TRBJ2-1; V: TRBV7-9; size: NA; D: TRBD2; DNA: TGTGCCAGCAGGAGTCTCGGCGGGGGTGCCTACAATGAGCAGTTCTTC; CDR3: CASRSLGGGAYNEQFF
J: TRBJ1-4; V: TRBV11-2; size: many; D: NA; DNA: TGTGCCAGCAGCCACGGGGCCGATAGGGGGAAACTGTTTTTT; CDR3: CASSHGADRGKLFF
J: TRBJ2-1; V: TRBV19; size: NA; D: TRBD1; DNA: TGTGCCAGTAGTATTGACAGGGGTGATGAGCAGTTCTTC; CDR3: CASSIDRGDEQFF
J: TRBJ1-4; V: TRBV10-3; size: NA; D: NA; DNA: TGTGCCATCAGTGAAGGGAAGGTCCCTAGGAATGAAAAACTGTTTTTT; CDR3: CAISEGKVPRNEKLFF
J: TRBJ1-1; V: TRBV6-5; size: few; D: NA; DNA: TGTGCCAGCAGTTACTCGATGACGAACACTGAAGCTTTCTTT; CDR3: CASSYSMTNTEAFF
J: TRBJ2-1; V: TRBV11-2; size: few; D: NA; DNA: TGTGCCAGCAGCTTAGTGGCAGGGGCCCACAATGAGCAGTTCTTC; CDR3: CASSLVAGAHNEQFF
J: TRBJ2-1; V: TRBV6-1; size: many; D: NA; DNA: TGTGCCAGCCCAGGAGGGGGTTACAATGAGCAGTTCTTC; CDR3: CASPGGGYNEQFF
J: TRBJ2-3; V: TRBV19; size: few; D: NA; DNA: TGTGCCAGTAGTGCGCCGGACACGAGACCCACTACAGATACGCAGTATTTT; CDR3: CASSAPDTRPTTDTQYF
J: TRBJ2-5; V: TRBV11-3; size: NA; D: TRBD1; DNA: TGTGCCAGCAGCTCCGGGACAGGGAGGCAAGAGACCCAGTACTTC; CDR3: CASSSGTGRQETQYF